This TCR beta chain was found in a study of beta chain features in type 1 diabetes. Whole-study findings and limits: There was a moderate but significant shortening of TCRB CDR3s in all four CD4+ subsets of Type 1 diabetes patients. Relative to healthy donors, patients appeared to have naive, central memory and Treg TCRB repertoires that were more similar. Sequencing from cDNA could over-represent high-TCR-expressing cells.

After removal of 4 bases from V and 3 bases from J, the junction contained 7 bases not matched to a gene. The CDR3 runs 17 residues. Germline CDR1 reads SGHTA; CDR2 reads FQGNSA. This clone was recorded a few times. Antigen specificity is unknown. Expressed TCRB transcripts were sequenced after all isolated RNA was converted to cDNA. Naive, central memory and regulatory T cell samples yielded around 3.5 million reads on average. Using immunoSEQ multiplex PCR, the repertoire was profiled, and TCRdb retains in-frame clones only, with some absent. The table lists around 280,000 clones, 15% of them singletons. The authors obtained over 95% purity in all sorted populations.

The TCR sequence derives from a man younger than 35 with type 1 diabetes. The chain employs TRBV7-2 and TRBJ2-3; 13 bases match TRBD2. Source material: naive CD4+ T cells from blood. CDR3 protein: CASSSGLAGSVTDTQYF. CDR3 DNA sequence: TGTGCCAGCAGCTCGGGACTAGCGGGGAGTGTAACAGATACGCAGTATTTT.